Below are 2 T cell receptor beta chains sequenced from a single sample in a study of blood T cell repertoires in COVID-19. The assay was immunoSEQ multiplex PCR, and TCRdb's table has in-frame clones only and misses some. The sample lists 100,000 to 150,000 clones, around 86% seen once, with about 2.5% in the top ten. Sequencing was performed on peripheral blood. The receptors originated from a man aged 50 or older with active COVID-19.

This chain links TRBV10-3 with TRBJ2-1, with a tentative D call TRBD2 (6 bases). The CDR3 is 20 residues long. The V end was cut by 3 bases, the J end by 9 bases, with 33 bases between. The V gene's germline CDR1 is ENHRY and CDR2 SYGVKD. The chain's CDR3 is CAISDPKIYLGSGGRGEQFF. CDR3 in DNA: TGTGCCATCAGTGACCCGAAAATCTACCTAGGCTCCGGGGGAAGAGGTGAGCAGTTCTTC.

The chain links TRBV7-2 to TRBJ2-1; TRBD2 matches 8 bases. Germline loops: CDR1 SGHTA, CDR2 FQGNSA. The CDR3 covers 15 residues. Germline trimming cut 6 bases from V and 4 bases from J; bases unmatched to any gene: 8. For the CDR3, the DNA is TGTGCCAGCAGTGTTCGGGGGGGCGGGTACAATGAGCAGTTCTTC. It specifies CASSVRGGGYNEQFF.